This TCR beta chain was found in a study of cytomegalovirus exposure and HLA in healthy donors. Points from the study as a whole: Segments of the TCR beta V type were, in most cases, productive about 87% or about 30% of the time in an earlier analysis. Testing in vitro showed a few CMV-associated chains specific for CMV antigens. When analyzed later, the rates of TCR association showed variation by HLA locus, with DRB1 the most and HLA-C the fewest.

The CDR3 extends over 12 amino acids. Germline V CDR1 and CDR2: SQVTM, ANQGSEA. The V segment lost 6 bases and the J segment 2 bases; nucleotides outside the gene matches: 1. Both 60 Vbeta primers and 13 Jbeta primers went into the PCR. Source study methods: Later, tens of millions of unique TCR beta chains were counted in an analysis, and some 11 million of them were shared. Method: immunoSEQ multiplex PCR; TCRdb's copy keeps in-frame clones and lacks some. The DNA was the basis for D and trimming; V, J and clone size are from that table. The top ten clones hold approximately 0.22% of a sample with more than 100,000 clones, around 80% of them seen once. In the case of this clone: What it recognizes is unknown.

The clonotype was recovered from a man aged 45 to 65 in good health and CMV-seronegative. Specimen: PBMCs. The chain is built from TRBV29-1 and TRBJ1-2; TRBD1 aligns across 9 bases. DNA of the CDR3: TGCAGCGTGGACAGGGGAAACTATGGCTACACCTTC. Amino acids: CSVDRGNYGYTF.